This entry features one T cell receptor (beta chain) sequence. It was with a sample-barcoded 5' primer and a J-beta primer mix that a second PCR of roughly 7 to 12 cycles was run. TCRdb re-called the 5' RACE reads through MiXCR, storing one row per CDR3 protein. This sample has approximately 800,000 distinct CDR3 sequences; 50% to 65% occur once, and the top ten carry roughly 37%. V was clipped by 4 bases and J by 3 bases; unmatched bases: 8. The CDR3 contains 15 residues. CDR1 and CDR2 from the germline V gene are MGHDK and SYGVNS. The data stem from a study of blood T cells in healthy people across ages.

The chain links TRBV25-1 to TRBJ2-7, with 8 nucleotides matching TRBD1. This clonotype was sampled from an elderly man in good health. Sequenced: blood. This chain's CDR3 is CASSGQGARYYEQYF. Written as DNA, the CDR3 is TGTGCCAGCAGTGGCCAGGGGGCTCGATACTACGAGCAGTACTTC.